This TCR beta chain was identified during a study of blood T cell repertoires in COVID-19. As for the study in general: The analysed material was cDNA or gDNA that came from T cells, B-cell-depleted T cells, or PBMCs.

The CDR3 runs 14 residues. With 1 base removed from V and 2 bases from J, the gap between germline ends came to 10 bases. Germline V lookup: CDR1 SGHNT, CDR2 YYREEE (reference sequence). In the original analysis: Nucleated cell counts were estimated from reference gene primer amplification. Assay: immunoSEQ multiplex PCR; the TCRdb copy retains only in-frame clones and omits some. That table is the source of V, J and clone size, and D and trimming were worked out from the DNA. The data contain around 150,000 clones, almost 85% of them singletons. This clonotype was sampled from an elderly woman with acute or convalescent COVID-19. This chain uses TRBV5-4 with TRBJ2-7, with a weak D call TRBD2 (5 bases). Source material: peripheral blood. The CDR3 DNA reads TGTGCCAGCAGCTTGTCGGGGAACGCCTACGAGCAGTACTTC. This sequence encodes CASSLSGNAYEQYF.